These 29 T cell receptor beta chains were all obtained from the same sample, sequenced in a study of cytomegalovirus exposure and HLA in healthy donors. Use of 60 Vbeta and 13 Jbeta primers characterized the PCR. Clones were sequenced by immunoSEQ multiplex PCR, and TCRdb holds only the in-frame ones, with some missing. The sample table sets out approximately 210,000 clones. The specimen was PBMCs. The receptor set was obtained from a woman aged 25 to 39 in good health and CMV-seropositive.

The chain employs TRBV18 and TRBJ1-5; D unclear. V was clipped by 6 bases and J by 4 bases, with 13 bases between them. CDR1 KGHSH and CDR2 LQKENI come from the germline V gene. The CDR3 consists of 14 residues. The CDR3 sequence: CASSLGGSNQPQHF. The CDR3 region has the DNA TGTGCCAGCTCGTTAGGAGGCTCAAATCAGCCCCAGCATTTT.

The chain employs TRBV7-2 and TRBJ1-1; D is uncertain. Germline loops: CDR1 SGHTA, CDR2 FQGNSA. This CDR3 is 14 amino acids long. Deletions cut 5 bases from V and 5 bases from J, with 15 bases between. The CDR3 region is CASSQTGSKTEAFF. CDR3 nucleotide sequence: TGTGCCAGCAGCCAAACGGGTTCTAAGACTGAAGCTTTCTTT.

The chain links TRBV9 to TRBJ2-1; 8 bases align to TRBD2. J lost 8 bases, V lost 3 bases, and 7 bases had no gene match. Germline CDR1 is SGDLS and CDR2 is YYNGEE. This CDR3 is 14 amino acids long. The chain's CDR3 is CASSASGGQDEQFF. The CDR3 DNA reads TGTGCCAGCAGCGCGTCGGGAGGGCAGGATGAGCAGTTCTTC.

The CDR3 is CASSLGDRRNSPLHF. CDR3 bases: TGTGCCAGCAGCTTAGGGGACAGGAGGAATTCACCCCTCCACTTT. The V and J genes are TRBV13 and TRBJ1-6, with TRBD1 matching over 7 bases. The CDR3 is 15 amino acids. From germline, CDR1 is PRHDT and CDR2 FYEKMQ (reference sequence). The V segment lost 0 bases and the J segment 7 bases; nucleotides outside the gene matches: 3.

The chain joins TRBV7-2 to TRBJ1-4, with D hard to call. The germline V gene encodes CDR1 SGHTA and CDR2 FQGNSA. This CDR3 is 15 amino acids long. With 6 bases removed from V and 4 bases from J, the gap between germline ends came to 15 bases. The CDR3 DNA reads as TGTGCCAGCAGGGAGCCCAACGGAAATAATGAAAAACTGTTTTTT. It yields the protein CASREPNGNNEKLFF.

This chain connects TRBV19 to TRBJ2-5, with 8 nucleotides matching TRBD1. The trim removed 5 bases at V and 4 bases at J, leaving 6 bases unmatched. The CDR3 has 14 residues. The germline gives CDR1 LNHDA, CDR2 SQIVND (reference sequence). CDR3 bases: TGTGCCAGTAGTCCACGACAGGGGAGAGAGACCCAGTACTTC. Its translation is CASSPRQGRETQYF.

The V call is TRBV5-4, the J call TRBJ2-3; tentative D call: TRBD2 (6 bases). Trimming left V 0 bases short and J 2 bases short, with 16 bases between. Germline CDR1 reads SGHNT; CDR2 reads YYREEE (reference sequence). This CDR3 contains 17 residues. CDR3 sequence (DNA): TGTGCCAGCAGCTTGGCCCTAGCTGGGGGGATCACAGATACGCAGTATTTT. Its protein is CASSLALAGGITDTQYF.

CDR3 nucleotide sequence: TGTGCCACCCAGACAGGGTTAGATGAGCAGTTCTTC. This codes for CATQTGLDEQFF. This chain uses TRBV27 with TRBJ2-1, with 7 nucleotides matching TRBD1. The CDR3 loop spans 12 amino acids. Germline V gene data show CDR1 as MNHEY and CDR2 as SMNVEV (reference sequence). J gave up 8 bases and V 10 bases, and 8 bases lay outside the gene matches.

J is TRBJ2-1 and V is TRBV4-1, with 12 bases lining up with TRBD2. After removal of 5 bases from V and 10 bases from J, the junction contained 9 bases not matched to a gene. The germline V gene encodes CDR1 MGHRA and CDR2 YSYEKL. This CDR3 has 15 amino acids. The CDR3 sequence is CASSSPLAGGSEQFF. The CDR3 DNA is TGCGCCAGCAGCTCCCCGCTAGCGGGAGGGAGCGAGCAGTTCTTC.

This rearrangement joins TRBV5-1 to TRBJ2-7, with TRBD2 identical over 15 bases. The CDR3 spans 21 residues. J was trimmed by 4 bases and V by 3 bases; bases with no gene match: 20. Germline CDR1 reads SGHRS; CDR2 reads YFSETQ. The CDR3 bases are TGCGCCAGCAGCTCGACAGCCAGGGTTTCGGGACTAGCGGGAGGCAGGTACGAGCAGTACTTC. This sequence encodes CASSSTARVSGLAGGRYEQYF.

The chain has TRBV28 and TRBJ1-2; possibly TRBD1 for D (5 bases). The V end was cut by 2 bases, the J end by 6 bases, with 13 bases between. The CDR3 covers 14 residues. Germline V lookup: CDR1 MDHEN, CDR2 SYDVKM. DNA of the CDR3: TGTGCCAGCAGTTTAAGCAGGGTAGGGGATGGCTACACCTTC. Translation: CASSLSRVGDGYTF.

This chain uses TRBV12-5 with TRBJ2-3, with D possibly being TRBD2 (6 bases). This CDR3 is built from 16 residues. Trimming left V 1 base short and J 2 bases short, with 13 bases between. Germline values: CDR1 LGHNT, CDR2 FRNRAP. CDR3 in amino acids: CASGLAGEGLTDTQYF. The CDR3 DNA reads TGTGCTAGTGGTTTGGCCGGAGAGGGACTCACAGATACGCAGTATTTT.

The gene calls are TRBV10-1 and TRBJ2-2; D might be TRBD1 (6 bases). Trimming shortened V by 6 bases and J by 5 bases, and 16 bases separated the two germline ends. The CDR3 totals 15 residues. Germline loops: CDR1 WNHNN, CDR2 SYGVQD (reference sequence). The CDR3 DNA sequence: TGCGCCAGCAGCGGAAGGGGGTACGGGACCGGGGAGCTGTTTTTT. Residues: CASSGRGYGTGELFF.

The chain uses TRBV5-6 and TRBJ1-1; 8 bases agree with TRBD1. V lost 5 bases, J lost 0 bases, and 6 bases stayed unmatched. CDR3 length: 15 residues. Germline CDR1 reads SGHDT; CDR2 reads YYEEEE. The CDR3 here is CASRLRGPMNTEAFF. In DNA, the CDR3 is TGTGCCAGCAGGCTCAGGGGGCCCATGAACACTGAAGCTTTCTTT.

The V and J genes are TRBV19 and TRBJ2-2; 7 nucleotides align to TRBD1. The CDR3 extends over 13 amino acids. J gave up 2 bases and V 10 bases, and 4 bases lay outside the gene matches. The V gene's germline CDR1 is LNHDA and CDR2 SQIVND (reference sequence). CDR3 sequence reads: CATRDSNTGELFF. The CDR3 bases are TGTGCCACCCGGGACAGTAACACCGGGGAGCTGTTTTTT.

The chain employs TRBV18 and TRBJ1-3, with unresolved D. V shed 0 bases and J shed 0 bases, with 15 bases lying between them. Germline CDR1 reads KGHSH; CDR2 reads LQKENI. The CDR3 extends over 18 amino acids. The CDR3 loop reads CASSPPSLRRFSGNTIYF. The CDR3 DNA follows: TGTGCCAGCTCACCACCTAGTCTCAGGCGCTTCTCTGGAAACACCATATATTTT.

J is TRBJ2-7 and V is TRBV7-9, with 9 bases lining up with TRBD2. This CDR3 comprises 14 residues. V lost 5 bases, J lost 6 bases, and 8 bases stayed unmatched. The germline gives CDR1 SEHNR, CDR2 FQNEAQ (reference sequence). CDR3 protein: CASSPVAGVTEQYF. CDR3 in DNA: TGTGCCAGCAGCCCCGTAGCGGGAGTCACCGAGCAGTACTTC.

The rearrangement uses TRBV19 and TRBJ2-1, with 7 bases lining up with TRBD2. CDR1 is LNHDA and CDR2 is SQIVND in the germline V gene (reference sequence). V gave up 5 bases and J gave up 0 bases; unmatched junction bases: 10. This CDR3 region has 17 residues. The CDR3 loop is CASSALWEGSSYNEQFF. CDR3 sequence (DNA): TGTGCCAGTAGTGCCTTATGGGAGGGGAGCTCCTACAATGAGCAGTTCTTC.

The chain uses TRBV7-7 and TRBJ2-3; 12 nucleotides agree with TRBD2. V lost 6 bases, J lost 4 bases, and 5 bases stayed unmatched. Per the germline V gene, CDR1 is SSHAT and CDR2 is FNYEAQ (reference sequence). The CDR3 runs 15 residues. As DNA, the CDR3 is TGTGCCAGCAGTCTAGCGGGGGGGAGCGCAGATACGCAGTATTTT. Translating it yields CASSLAGGSADTQYF.

The V call is TRBV7-6, the J call TRBJ2-7, with TRBD1 identical over 9 bases. V trimming: 5 bases; J trimming: 5 bases; junction bases outside the gene matches: 7. The CDR3 is 14 amino acids. Germline V gives CDR1 SGHVS, CDR2 FNYEAQ. CDR3 in DNA: TGTGCCAGCAGCGTAGGGACAGGGTCCCACGAGCAGTACTTC. Its protein product is CASSVGTGSHEQYF.

DNA for the CDR3: TGTGCCAGCAGTTTCCCGGGAACTCCCCCCTACGAGCAGTACTTC. Its protein product is CASSFPGTPPYEQYF. This chain joins TRBV7-2 and TRBJ2-5; weak D call: TRBD2 (5 bases). The end of the DNA fits TRBJ2-7 better, so the J call may be wrong. The CDR3 contains 15 residues. Germline CDR1 reads SGHTA; CDR2 reads FQGNSA.

This chain links TRBV5-6 with TRBJ1-2; possible D gene TRBD1, 5 bases. CDR1 is SGHDT and CDR2 is YYEEEE in the germline V gene. Between the trimmed V and J ends, which lost 0 bases and 8 bases, there was a span of 11 bases. The CDR3 contains 13 residues. DNA for the CDR3: TGTGCCAGCAGCTTGGTTCCCCAGGGAGGCTACACCTTC. It specifies CASSLVPQGGYTF.

The chain couples TRBV19 to TRBJ1-2; no definite D call. Per germline, CDR1 LNHDA and CDR2 SQIVND (reference sequence). The CDR3 is 11 amino acids. The germline V and J ends were trimmed by 3 bases and 8 bases, with 7 bases remaining between them. The CDR3 DNA follows: TGTGCCAGTAGTATCCGGTTGGGCTACACCTTC. Amino acids: CASSIRLGYTF. Full variable domain (rest looked up from reference TRBV19 and TRBJ1-2): DGGITQSPKYLFRKEGQNVTLSCEQNLNHDAMYWYRQDPGQGLRLIYYSQIVNDFQKGDIAEGYSVSREKKESFPLTVTSAQKNPTAFYLCASSIRLGYTFGSGTRLTVV.

The chain carries TRBV10-3 and TRBJ1-1; the D gene is possibly TRBD1 (6 bases). Germline V gives CDR1 ENHRY, CDR2 SYGVKD. Trimming cost V 7 bases and J 3 bases, with 15 bases left between them. The CDR3 has 14 amino acids. CDR3 amino acids: CAITSRGGDTEAFF. The CDR3 nucleotides are TGTGCCATCACTTCAAGGGGGGGTGACACTGAAGCTTTCTTT.

This chain joins TRBV30 and TRBJ1-4; possible D gene TRBD1, 5 bases. The germline V gene has CDR1 GTSNPN and CDR2 SVGIG (reference sequence). Trimming cost V 2 bases and J 0 bases, with 10 bases left between them. There are 15 residues in the CDR3. The CDR3 DNA reads TGTGCCTGGAGTTCAGGGTTGGCAACTAATGAAAAACTGTTTTTT. This sequence encodes CAWSSGLATNEKLFF. The entire variable domain, with the rest obtained from reference TRBV30 and TRBJ1-4, is as follows: SQTIHQWPATLVQPVGSPLSLECTVEGTSNPNLYWYRQAAGRGLQLLFYSVGIGQISSEVPQNLSASRPQDRQFILSSKKLLLSDSGFYLCAWSSGLATNEKLFFGSGTQLSVL.

The chain joins TRBV11-2 to TRBJ2-7; perhaps TRBD2 as D (5 bases). Deletions cut 1 base from V and 1 base from J, with 8 bases between. CDR3 length: 14 amino acids. From germline, CDR1 is SGHAT and CDR2 FQNNGV. DNA of the CDR3: TGTGCCAGCAGCTTAGGAGGACTTTCCTACGAGCAGTACTTC. It encodes CASSLGGLSYEQYF.

The chain is built from TRBV4-3 and TRBJ1-2; 7 positions agree with TRBD1. The CDR3 sequence is 15 residues long. J was trimmed by 5 bases and V by 0 bases; bases with no gene match: 6. The germline V gene encodes CDR1 LGHNA and CDR2 YSLEER. The CDR3 reads CASSQDGQANYGYTF. CDR3 nucleotides: TGCGCCAGCAGCCAAGATGGACAGGCGAATTATGGCTACACCTTC.

This chain uses TRBV4-1 with TRBJ2-1; D is ambiguous. The CDR3 runs 15 residues. CDR1 MGHRA and CDR2 YSYEKL come from the germline V gene. The ends were cut back, 6 bases at V and 4 bases at J, with 16 bases in the middle. CDR3 nucleotides: TGCGCCAGCAGATCCGCCGGTTGGGCATACAATGAGCAGTTCTTC. Its translation is CASRSAGWAYNEQFF.

The rearrangement links TRBV6-5 to TRBJ2-3; 7 bases agree with TRBD1. The CDR3 sequence is 16 residues long. V was clipped by 0 bases and J by 4 bases; unmatched bases: 7. Per the germline V gene, CDR1 is MNHEY and CDR2 is SVGAGI. CDR3 region: CASSYSPSQGADTQYF. CDR3 sequence (DNA): TGTGCCAGCAGTTACTCCCCGAGCCAGGGGGCAGATACGCAGTATTTT.